This T cell receptor beta chain is from a study of blood T cell repertoires in COVID-19. Study-wide context: Both acute and convalescent COVID-19 samples were obtained from the United States, Italy and Spain.

Per the original data handling: Estimation of nucleated cell counts was performed using reference gene primer amplification. Method: immunoSEQ multiplex PCR; TCRdb's copy keeps in-frame clones and lacks some. That table furnishes V, J and clone size, whereas the DNA furnished D and trimming. The sample has some 460,000 clones; approximately 86% are singletons. Trimming removed 2 bases from V and 2 bases from J, with 4 bases in between. This CDR3 is built from 12 residues. Germline V gene lookup returns CDR1 MDHEN and CDR2 SYDVKM. The sequenced sample consisted of PBMCs or T cells enriched from blood (not recorded which). This rearrangement joins TRBV28 to TRBJ2-7; unclear D gene. The source of this sequence is a woman aged 18 to 35 who had recovered from COVID-19. In DNA, the CDR3 is TGTGCCAGCAGTTTAACGGCCTACGAGCAGTACTTC. Amino acids: CASSLTAYEQYF.